This paragraph covers one TCR beta chain sequence. Its target antigen remains unknown. No base-level quality is on record; no much larger clone is a single base apart. The cysteine opens and the phenylalanine closes a CDR3 of 17 amino acids. Solely the CDR3 DNA is kept, with 51 bases framed from the first base. CDR1 and CDR2 were assigned from the germline V gene as MNHNS and SASEGT. At the junction V is shortened by 3 bases and J by 5 bases; bases outside the gene matches: 11. Taken with the paper, the label for time point translates to: baseline before first vaccination. Samples from vaccinated people were obtained from the UK trials COV001 and COV002, which included a single-blind randomized controlled phase 2/3 trial of AZD1222 (ChAdOx1 nCoV-19) in healthy adults. For TCRbeta chain sequencing, PBMC samples from trial participants were taken at day 0 and at day 28 after the second dose. The data belong to a study of T cell responses to AZD1222 COVID-19 vaccine listed by TCRdb under 2021. Some background on the complete study: AZD1222 recipients given second doses at about 4 weeks or at about 12 weeks were pooled, since spike-specific TCR depth and breadth were not found to differ between the two schedules. TCR sequencing was performed for approximately 240 trial participants, of whom about 200 were given two doses of AZD1222 and 26 were given two doses of MenACWY control vaccine. Trial participants were enrolled by age into 18-55, 56-69 and 70-plus year subgroups, with 148, 28 and 57 TCR-sequenced participants respectively.

The CDR3 regions of human TCRbeta chains were subjected to immunosequencing. The authors' analysis ran thus. TCRs in the repertoires were matched against a reference library of SARS-CoV-2-specific TCRs that had been generated with the MIRA antigen-specificity platform. Breadth was defined as the fraction of unique TCRs that were SARS-CoV-2-associated. Depth was defined as the fraction of total T cells that were SARS-CoV-2-associated. Using the MIRA data, every spike-specific TCR was mapped to the spike region that the TCR reacted to and assigned to either a CD4 or a CD8 class. Log10-transformed breadth and depth values were compared by one-way ANOVA with Sidak's multiple comparisons tests. TCRdb retrieved this table from immuneACCESS and kept in-frame rearrangements only. Not all clones are present; in checked studies, unresolved V genes account for under half, and no reason is known for the remainder. From that table come the V and J calls and clone size; the DNA was used to work out D and trimming. The sample table holds fewer than 120,000 clones, of which about 85% were seen once. 3.2% of the sample comes from the top ten.

The research as a whole found: In the small 56-69-year group, the increase in depth fell short of significance, most likely because of low power. Nearly half of unique spike-specific TCRs reportedly recognized epitopes outside regions mutated in the B.1.351 and B.1.1.7 variants. Conclusions about previously exposed vaccinees were limited because only 5 or 6 AZD1222 recipients were SARS-CoV-2 seropositive at baseline. Participants were mostly white British, with more females than males. The authors suggested clonal diversity may have been underestimated. No day 14 peak-response samples were available, so repertoires were characterized only after the peak T cell response. A significant rise in spike-specific TCR breadth and depth was observed after two AZD1222 doses relative to day 0 and relative to MenACWY recipients. The vaccine-associated CD4 TCRs covered the entire spike protein, and the dominant responses fell in regions 160-218 and 743-854.

This receptor was obtained from an adult in good health. The chain was built from TRBV6-1 and TRBJ1-5, with 9 central nucleotides matching TRBD1. This specimen was peripheral blood, taken on day 0 of AZD1222 vaccination. In nucleotides, the sequence is TGTGCCAGCAGTGAGAGCTTTAGGACAGGGGTGGATCAGCCCCAGCATTTT. Its protein product is CASSESFRTGVDQPQHF.